These 24 T cell receptor beta chains were sequenced from one sample in a study of blood T cell repertoires in COVID-19. Measured with immunoSEQ multiplex PCR; TCRdb has only the in-frame clones, and not every one. The table shows about 160,000 clones, with over 85% occurring only once. The sequencing input was peripheral blood. The source of these receptors is a man in his fifties or sixties with active or convalescent COVID-19.

V gene TRBV10-3 combines with J gene TRBJ1-1, with 7 bases fitting TRBD1. CDR1 and CDR2 (germline): ENHRY, SYGVKD. V shed 6 bases, J shed 4 bases, and the junction held 8 bases outside the gene matches. This CDR3 region has 14 residues. The CDR3 bases are TGTGCCATCAGGAATTTACAGGGGTTCACTGAAGCTTTCTTT. Protein product: CAIRNLQGFTEAFF.

This chain connects TRBV27 to TRBJ2-7; 10 nucleotides align to TRBD2. The germline CDR1 and CDR2 sequences are MNHEY and SMNVEV (reference sequence). V dropped 5 bases and J dropped 0; count of bases not matched to a gene: 7. The CDR3 totals 16 residues. The CDR3 is CASSPWTSGISYEQYF. In DNA form, the CDR3 reads TGTGCCAGCAGTCCATGGACTAGCGGCATCTCCTACGAGCAGTACTTC.

This rearrangement joins TRBV15 to TRBJ1-5; D might be TRBD1 (6 bases). The CDR3 loop spans 13 amino acids. Germline CDR1 is LNHNV and CDR2 is YYDKDF (reference sequence). V lost 8 bases, J lost 4 bases, and 12 bases lay in between. The CDR3 loop is CATGGRRNQPQHF. The CDR3 nucleotides are TGTGCCACCGGGGGCAGGAGGAATCAGCCCCAGCATTTT.

The chain links TRBV10-2 to TRBJ2-7, with TRBD1 matching over 10 bases. The CDR3 runs 17 residues. Germline trimming cut 2 bases from V and 4 bases from J; bases unmatched to any gene: 11. Germline-derived CDR1 and CDR2 are WSHSY and SAAADI. The CDR3 nucleotides are TGCGCCAGCAGTGAGCGGGGGGGGGACAGGGGCACGTACGAGCAGTACTTC. Its protein is CASSERGGDRGTYEQYF.

The V gene is TRBV7-9, the J gene TRBJ1-4; 7 positions agree with TRBD1. CDR3 size: 16 residues. The J segment lost 0 bases and the V segment lost 4 bases, leaving 5 bases of the junction unmatched. Germline V lookup: CDR1 SEHNR, CDR2 FQNEAQ (reference sequence). The CDR3 nucleotides read TGTGCCAGCAGCTCCCAGGGGGTCGCAACTAATGAAAAACTGTTTTTT. Translated, it gives CASSSQGVATNEKLFF. Based on the CDR3 plus reference TRBV7-9 and TRBJ1-4, the full variable domain is DTGVSQNPRHKITKRGQNVTFRCDPISEHNRLYWYRQTLGQGPEFLTYFQNEAQLEKSRLLSDRFSAERPKGSFSTLEIQRTEQGDSAMYLCASSSQGVATNEKLFFGSGTQLSVL.

V gene TRBV30 combines with J gene TRBJ1-5; possibly TRBD1 for D (5 bases). The germline V and J ends were trimmed by 2 bases and 6 bases, with 11 bases remaining between them. The CDR3 is made up of 13 amino acids. The germline gives CDR1 GTSNPN, CDR2 SVGIG (reference sequence). The CDR3 sequence is CAWSLGGTQPQHF. DNA of the CDR3: TGTGCCTGGAGTCTGGGGGGAACTCAGCCCCAGCATTTT.

This rearrangement joins TRBV18 to TRBJ2-2, with D perhaps TRBD1 (5 bases). In germline, CDR1 is KGHSH, CDR2 LQKENI. This CDR3 region has 14 residues. V lost 2 bases to trimming and J lost 6 bases, with 10 bases between them. The CDR3 DNA reads TGTGCCAGCTCACCAGGGGCAATGGCCGGGGAGCTGTTTTTT. Protein product: CASSPGAMAGELFF. The entire variable domain, with the rest obtained from reference TRBV18 and TRBJ2-2, is as follows: NAGVMQNPRHLVRRRGQEARLRCSPMKGHSHVYWYRQLPEEGLKFMVYLQKENIIDESGMPKERFSAEFPKEGPSILRIQQVVRGDSAAYFCASSPGAMAGELFFGEGSRLTVL.

In this sample, this clone turned up a few times. The chain carries TRBV20-1 and TRBJ2-1, with 10 bases aligning to TRBD2. The V and J ends lost 3 bases and 6 bases, in that order; junction bases with no gene match: 14. The CDR3 covers 17 residues. Germline loops: CDR1 DFQATT, CDR2 SNEGSKA (reference sequence). CDR3 protein: CSASTSSGGPGRNEQFF. Written as DNA, the CDR3 is TGCAGTGCTAGTACGTCTAGCGGGGGCCCTGGCCGCAATGAGCAGTTCTTC.

This chain uses TRBV18 with TRBJ2-1; the match to TRBD2 covers 9 bases. The CDR3 totals 15 residues. In germline, CDR1 is KGHSH, CDR2 LQKENI. Trimming took 3 bases from V and 7 from J; bases not matched to a gene: 7. The CDR3 DNA sequence: TGTGCCAGCTCACCGGCTAGCGGGATAAAAAATGAGCAGTTCTTC. This codes for CASSPASGIKNEQFF.

The V gene is TRBV12-1, the J gene TRBJ2-5; the table's D call, TRBD2, was not checked against the DNA. TRBV12-1 is shown as a pseudogene. There are 19 residues in the CDR3. The CDR3 sequence: CASSFVTSGRPQIQETQYF. CDR3 bases: TGTGCCAGCAGCTTTGTCACTAGCGGGAGACCTCAGATCCAAGAGACCCAGTACTTC.

This clone showed up just once. V and J are TRBV5-1 and TRBJ2-3; tentative D call: TRBD1 (6 bases). The V gene lost 1 base and the J gene lost 4 bases, with 19 bases spanning the gap. Germline CDR1 is SGHRS and CDR2 is YFSETQ. This CDR3 is 17 amino acids long. DNA for the CDR3: TGCGCCAGCAGCTTGTTGGGTTTAGGGGGTGGCTCAGATACGCAGTATTTT. Protein sequence: CASSLLGLGGGSDTQYF. Variable domain in full (rest from reference TRBV5-1 and TRBJ2-3): KAGVTQTPRYLIKTRGQQVTLSCSPISGHRSVSWYQQTPGQGLQFLFEYFSETQRNKGNFPGRFSGRQFSNSRSEMNVSTLELGDSALYLCASSLLGLGGGSDTQYFGPGTRLTVL.

CDR3 nucleotides: TGTGCCAGCAGCTTATCCAAAAACACCATATATTTT. Its translation: CASSLSKNTIYF. This chain joins TRBV7-8 and TRBJ1-3; unclear D gene. CDR1 and CDR2 from the germline V gene are SGHVS and FQNEAQ. Trimming stripped 2 bases from V and 6 bases from J, with 5 bases between. The length of the CDR3 is 12 residues.

The J gene is TRBJ1-5, the V gene TRBV6-2 or TRBV6-3, with TRBD1 as a possible D gene (5 bases). Germline values: CDR1 MNHEY, CDR2 SVGEGT. CDR3 length: 16 residues. The V and J ends lost 0 bases and 0 bases respectively, with 9 bases between them. The DNA of the CDR3 is TGTGCCAGCAGTTACTCGGCAGGGTCTAGCAATCAGCCCCAGCATTTT. It codes for CASSYSAGSSNQPQHF.

The chain carries TRBV3-1 (or the pseudogene TRBV3-2) and TRBJ1-2; tentatively, D is TRBD1 (5 bases). The germline V gene has CDR1 LGHDT and CDR2 YNNKEL (reference sequence). V gave up 0 bases and J gave up 5 bases, with 7 bases separating them. This CDR3 is built from 13 residues. The CDR3 loop reads CASSQEGTYGYTF. CDR3 sequence (DNA): TGTGCCAGCAGCCAAGAGGGGACTTATGGCTACACCTTC.

The chain links TRBV4-1 to TRBJ1-5, with 8 bases lining up with TRBD1. The trim removed 0 bases at V and 11 bases at J, leaving 6 bases unmatched. The CDR3 loop spans 14 amino acids. Germline-derived CDR1 and CDR2 are MGHRA and YSYEKL. The chain's CDR3 is CASSQDWTGRAQHF. The CDR3 DNA sequence: TGCGCCAGCAGCCAAGATTGGACAGGGAGGGCCCAGCATTTT.

The genes are TRBV5-1 and TRBJ2-7; a possible D gene is TRBD1 (5 bases). From germline, CDR1 is SGHRS and CDR2 YFSETQ. The CDR3 totals 15 residues. Trimming cost V 1 base and J 0 bases, with 11 bases left between them. The CDR3 DNA reads TGCGCCAGCAGCTTGTCACAGGCCAGCTCCTACGAGCAGTACTTC. It translates to CASSLSQASSYEQYF.

The CDR3 protein is CASSKVPGQGRFQDEQYF. The CDR3, as DNA: TGCGCCAGCAGCAAAGTTCCGGGACAGGGGCGGTTTCAGGACGAGCAGTACTTC. The chain recombines TRBV5-1 with TRBJ2-7; 10 bases match TRBD1. CDR1 and CDR2 (germline): SGHRS, YFSETQ. The junction had 18 bases not matched to a gene; V was cut back by 4 bases and J by 5 bases. The CDR3 is made up of 18 amino acids.

The chain carries TRBV5-4 and TRBJ2-3; perhaps TRBD2 as D (6 bases). Germline-derived CDR1 and CDR2 are SGHNT and YYREEE (reference sequence). The V gene lost 5 bases and the J gene lost 2 bases, with 12 bases spanning the gap. The CDR3 totals 14 residues. The CDR3 nucleotides are TGTGCCAGCAGTGCGGGGTCTCCCACAGATACGCAGTATTTT. It translates to CASSAGSPTDTQYF.

V and J are TRBV19 and TRBJ1-1; D may be TRBD1 (6 bases). CDR3 length equals 12 residues. With 8 bases removed from V and 6 bases from J, the gap between germline ends came to 13 bases. From germline, CDR1 is LNHDA and CDR2 SQIVND (reference sequence). The CDR3 DNA follows: TGTGCCAGTCACGGACAGAAGGCTGAAGCTTTCTTT. Translation: CASHGQKAEAFF.

This rearrangement joins TRBV10-1 to TRBJ2-6; D is uncertain. This CDR3 is built from 15 residues. CDR1 is WNHNN and CDR2 is SYGVQD in the germline V gene (reference sequence). The germline V and J ends were trimmed by 4 bases and 0 bases, with 7 bases remaining between them. The CDR3 region is CASSGGSSGANVLTF. As DNA, the CDR3 is TGCGCCAGCAGTGGAGGTAGCTCTGGGGCCAACGTCCTGACTTTC.

The chain employs TRBV19 and TRBJ1-2, with TRBD1 matching 8 bases. J gave up 7 bases and V 7 bases, and 5 bases lay outside the gene matches. This CDR3 has 12 residues. The germline V gene encodes CDR1 LNHDA and CDR2 SQIVND (reference sequence). In DNA, the CDR3 is TGTGCCAGTACCTGGACAGGGTTTGGCTACACCTTC. Translated: CASTWTGFGYTF.

This clone was seen just once. The chain joins TRBV10-3 to TRBJ2-3; tentative D call: TRBD2 (6 bases). The CDR3 contains 13 residues. V dropped 3 bases and J dropped 6 bases, with 10 bases sitting between them. Germline CDR1 ENHRY, CDR2 SYGVKD. In DNA form, the CDR3 reads TGTGCCATCAGTGATAGGGAGGAGGATACGCAGTATTTT. Translating it yields CAISDREEDTQYF.

This sequence joins TRBV28 and TRBJ1-2; 9 bases are a match to TRBD1. The CDR3 has 16 residues. The V segment lost 4 bases and the J segment 2 bases; nucleotides outside the gene matches: 8. CDR1 MDHEN and CDR2 SYDVKM come from the germline V gene. The CDR3 sequence: CASSSPGQGLNYGYTF. The CDR3 DNA reads as TGTGCCAGCAGTTCCCCGGGACAGGGTCTGAACTATGGCTACACCTTC.

The chain recombines TRBV15 with TRBJ1-5, with 8 positions matching TRBD1. CDR1 LNHNV and CDR2 YYDKDF come from the germline V gene (reference sequence). The CDR3 has 19 residues. V trimming: 0 bases; J trimming: 0 bases; junction bases outside the gene matches: 10. The CDR3 coding sequence is TGTGCCACCAGCAGAGACCCCCTGACAGGGGCCTATAGCAATCAGCCCCAGCATTTT. Residues: CATSRDPLTGAYSNQPQHF.